The 3 T cell receptor beta chains below were found in one sample sequenced in a study of identical twins. In TCRdb, the 5' RACE reads were re-called with MiXCR into one record per CDR3 protein. The sample holds approximately 220,000 distinct CDR3 sequences, 6% to 9% seen once. Separately, the same data were catalogued under a study of yellow fever vaccine responses in identical twins.

Sequenced sample: memory (CD45RO+) T cells sorted from blood. All receptors derive from a woman aged 18-29 years in good health.

This clonotype was recorded at least ten times. The chain combines TRBV6-2 or TRBV6-3 with TRBJ2-7; D may be TRBD2 (6 bases). CDR1 and CDR2 from the germline V gene are MNHEY and SVGEGT. The CDR3 length is 12 residues. V lost 3 bases and J 6 bases, leaving 9 bases between the germline ends. CDR3 in DNA: TGTGCCAGCAGTTATCCGGGGGTCGAGCAGTACTTC. This translates into CASSYPGVEQYF.

J is TRBJ2-7 and V is TRBV3-1, with D unresolved. The CDR3 runs to 11 residues. V lost 3 bases and J 6 bases, leaving 6 bases between the germline ends. Germline CDR1 LGHDT, CDR2 YNNKEL (reference sequence). This chain's CDR3 is CASSQASEQYF. Here the CDR3 DNA reads TGTGCCAGCAGCCAGGCAAGCGAGCAGTACTTC.

This clonotype was counted ten times or more. This rearrangement joins TRBV6-2 or TRBV6-3 to TRBJ2-3; 7 positions match TRBD2. CDR1 and CDR2 from the germline V gene are MNHEY and SVGEGT. V trimming: 2 bases; J trimming: 0 bases; junction bases outside the gene matches: 8. There are 17 residues in the CDR3. The CDR3 nucleotides read TGTGCCAGCAGTTACGCGACAGCGGGATGGAGCACAGATACGCAGTATTTT. Translation gives CASSYATAGWSTDTQYF.